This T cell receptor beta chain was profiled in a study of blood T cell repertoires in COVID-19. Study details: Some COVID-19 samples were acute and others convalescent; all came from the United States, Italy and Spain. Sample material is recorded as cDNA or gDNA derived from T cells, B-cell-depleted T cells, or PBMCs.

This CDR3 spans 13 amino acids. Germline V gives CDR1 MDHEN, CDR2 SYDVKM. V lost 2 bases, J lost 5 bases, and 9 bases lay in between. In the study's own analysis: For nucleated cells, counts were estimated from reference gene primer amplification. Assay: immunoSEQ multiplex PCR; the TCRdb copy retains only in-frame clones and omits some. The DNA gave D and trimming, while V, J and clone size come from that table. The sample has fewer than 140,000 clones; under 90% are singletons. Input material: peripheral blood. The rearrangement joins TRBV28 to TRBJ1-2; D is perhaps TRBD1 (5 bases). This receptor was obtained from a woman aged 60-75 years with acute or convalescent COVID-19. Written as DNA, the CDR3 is TGTGCCAGCAGTTTAGGGGCGGCTTATGGCTACACCTTC. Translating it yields CASSLGAAYGYTF.